These 20 T cell receptor beta chains were sequenced from one sample in a study of long-term antiretroviral therapy in people with HIV (dated by TCRdb to 2021 to 2024). The immunoSEQ hsTCRB v3.0 assay was used at survey level resolution for TRB variable region sequencing. What TCRdb holds here is the immuneACCESS table cut down to in-frame rearrangements. Part of the clones is not present; checked against another copy, under half of the missing clones reflect an unresolved V gene, and the others are unexplained. This sample holds tens of thousands of clones; over 90% were observed only once. The ten largest clones take up 6.4% of the sample. Sequencing was performed on unsorted PBMCs, taken roughly 6.5 years after starting antiretroviral therapy. Receptors were obtained from a woman between 35 and 50 years old with HIV.

The V gene is TRBV4-1, the J gene TRBJ1-1, with 11 bases matching TRBD1. Per the germline V gene, CDR1 is MGHRA and CDR2 is YSYEKL. The CDR3 length is 16 residues. V lost 2 bases, J lost 1 base, and 3 bases stayed unmatched. CDR3 nucleotides: TGCGCCAGCAGCCAATGGACAGGGGGCACGAACACTGAAGCTTTCTTT. It codes for CASSQWTGGTNTEAFF.

The chain couples TRBV18 to TRBJ1-6; D not resolved. Trimming removed 3 bases at V and 0 bases at J, with 15 bases between. Germline loops: CDR1 KGHSH, CDR2 LQKENI. There are 18 residues in the CDR3. The CDR3: CASSPTPTSHSYNSPLHF. The CDR3 coding sequence is TGTGCCAGCTCACCCACCCCGACTTCCCACTCCTATAATTCACCCCTCCACTTT.

This chain connects TRBV5-1 to TRBJ2-5; 8 bases fit TRBD2. Trimming took 0 bases from V and 4 from J; bases not matched to a gene: 11. This CDR3 contains 17 residues. Germline V lookup: CDR1 SGHRS, CDR2 YFSETQ. The CDR3 bases are TGCGCCAGCAGCTTGGCCGTGACGGGGGGGCAGCGAGAGACCCAGTACTTC. Its translation: CASSLAVTGGQRETQYF.

J is TRBJ2-5 and V is TRBV30, with no clear D. V lost 1 base to trimming and J lost 2 bases, with 5 bases between them. The CDR3 has 12 amino acids. Germline CDR1 and CDR2: GTSNPN and SVGIG (reference sequence). The CDR3 DNA follows: TGTGCCTGGAGTGCGGGTCAAGAGACCCAGTACTTC. Encoded protein: CAWSAGQETQYF.

The chain couples TRBV6-6 to TRBJ2-1, with D maybe TRBD2 (7 bases). V was cut by 5 bases and J by 8 bases, with 13 bases left in between. The CDR3 is 13 residues long. Germline lookup yields CDR1 MNHNY and CDR2 SVGAGI (reference sequence). CDR3 sequence (DNA): TGTGCCAGCAGTAGGGGGGGAGTCGATGAGCAGTTCTTC. Translation: CASSRGGVDEQFF.

This chain uses TRBV6-5 with TRBJ1-5, with TRBD1 matching over 9 bases. The CDR3 is made up of 14 amino acids. V was clipped by 6 bases and J by 4 bases; unmatched bases: 4. Per the germline V gene, CDR1 is MNHEY and CDR2 is SVGAGI. For the CDR3, the DNA is TGTGCCAGCAGCCGGGACAGGGAGAATCAGCCCCAGCATTTT. This encodes CASSRDRENQPQHF.

The rearrangement uses TRBV29-1 and TRBJ2-1; a weak D match, TRBD2 (7 bases). Trimming removed 2 bases at V and 8 bases at J, with 19 bases between. This CDR3 has 15 residues. The V gene's germline CDR1 is SQVTM and CDR2 ANQGSEA. Written as DNA, the CDR3 is TGCAGCGTTGAAAGTTTTGTGGGGGGGCCTGATGAGCAGTTCTTC. Amino acids: CSVESFVGGPDEQFF.

CDR3 in DNA: TGTGCCAGTAGTATTCCCCGACAGGGCCAAACACCCCAGCATTTT. This gives the protein CASSIPRQGQTPQHF. The gene calls are TRBV19 and TRBJ1-5; 7 positions agree with TRBD1. Germline values: CDR1 LNHDA, CDR2 SQIVND (reference sequence). V lost 3 bases, J lost 10 bases, and 12 bases stayed unmatched. This CDR3 spans 15 amino acids.

This rearrangement joins TRBV11-1 to TRBJ2-2, with 7 bases matching TRBD1. This CDR3 has 14 amino acids. V lost 1 base, J lost 5 bases, and 1 base stayed unmatched. Germline lookup yields CDR1 SGHAT and CDR2 FQDESV (reference sequence). CDR3 coding DNA: TGTGCCAGCAGCTTAGAGACAGGGACCGGGGAGCTGTTTTTT. Its protein is CASSLETGTGELFF.

The V and J genes are TRBV7-2 and TRBJ2-3; 14 positions match TRBD2. The CDR3 is made up of 17 amino acids. After removal of 7 bases from V and 3 bases from J, the junction contained 9 bases not matched to a gene. Germline V gene lookup returns CDR1 SGHTA and CDR2 FQGNSA. The CDR3 sequence is CASTHRLAGGMTDTQYF. The CDR3 DNA is TGTGCCAGCACCCATAGACTAGCGGGGGGGATGACAGATACGCAGTATTTT.

V usage is TRBV7-6 and J usage is TRBJ1-6; D is unresolved. CDR3 size: 14 residues. V was shortened by 11 bases and J by 0 bases, with 11 bases between the two germline ends. Germline V CDR1 and CDR2: SGHVS, FNYEAQ. CDR3 DNA: TGTGCCGCTTACAGAAGCTCCTATAATTCACCCCTCCACTTT. Translation gives CAAYRSSYNSPLHF.

The J gene is TRBJ1-1, the V gene TRBV10-3; a weak D match, TRBD1 (5 bases). The germline V gene has CDR1 ENHRY and CDR2 SYGVKD. V lost 6 bases and J 4 bases, leaving 24 bases between the germline ends. The CDR3 is made up of 17 amino acids. This CDR3 is CAIRGLRKVLAFTEAFF. The CDR3 coding sequence is TGTGCCATCAGGGGACTGCGTAAGGTTTTGGCATTCACTGAAGCTTTCTTT.

The rearrangement joins TRBV6-9 to TRBJ1-6, with D tentatively TRBD1 (5 bases). CDR3 size: 14 residues. The V end lost 6 bases, the J end lost 11 bases, and 17 bases lay between the germline ends. Germline CDR1 reads MNHGY; CDR2 reads SVAAGI. The CDR3 DNA reads TGTGCCAGCAGCAACAGGAACCGCCAAGCACCCCTCCACTTT. Translated, it gives CASSNRNRQAPLHF.

This chain uses TRBV5-6 with TRBJ2-4; 8 bases line up with TRBD1. CDR1 is SGHDT, CDR2 YYEEEE, per germline. Trimming at V came to 1 base and at J to 10 bases, leaving 7 bases not matched to a gene. CDR3 length equals 14 residues. CDR3 bases: TGTGCCAGCAGCTTGTTTCTACAGGGGGGTATTCAGTACTTC. Protein sequence: CASSLFLQGGIQYF.

The V and J genes are TRBV7-7 and TRBJ2-7; 11 nucleotides align to TRBD1. CDR1 and CDR2 from the germline V gene are SSHAT and FNYEAQ (reference sequence). The CDR3 runs 15 residues. Germline trimming cut 5 bases from V and 6 bases from J; bases unmatched to any gene: 9. The CDR3 sequence is CASSPNSGTGGEQYF. The CDR3 nucleotides are TGTGCCAGCAGCCCGAACTCCGGGACAGGGGGCGAGCAGTACTTC.

CDR3 DNA: TGTGCCACCAGCAGAGATATGGCCACAACTAATGAAAAACTGTTTTTT. It yields the protein CATSRDMATTNEKLFF. The V call is TRBV15, the J call TRBJ1-4; no clear D. Germline CDR1 LNHNV, CDR2 YYDKDF (reference sequence). V lost 0 bases and J lost 0, with 8 bases in between. The CDR3 length is 16 residues.

The chain has TRBV5-6 and TRBJ1-2; TRBD1 agrees at 9 bases. In germline, CDR1 is SGHDT, CDR2 YYEEEE. This CDR3 spans 17 amino acids. V trimming: 6 bases; J trimming: 5 bases; junction bases outside the gene matches: 17. CDR3: CASTLLDRGFSGYGYTF. The CDR3 coding sequence is TGTGCCAGCACCCTTCTGGACAGGGGATTTTCCGGATATGGCTACACCTTC.

The count of this clone is one. The chain has TRBV6-6 and TRBJ2-5; TRBD2 matches 10 bases. CDR1 is MNHNY, CDR2 SVGAGI, per germline (reference sequence). Losses at the gene ends were 2 bases for V and 4 bases for J; bases not matched to a gene: 4. The CDR3 length is 15 residues. DNA of the CDR3: TGTGCCAGCAGTTACACTAGCGGGGTGAGAGAGACCCAGTACTTC. This gives the protein CASSYTSGVRETQYF.

The CDR3: CASSLKLGNTEAFF. The CDR3 coding sequence is TGTGCCAGCAGCTTAAAGCTTGGCAACACTGAAGCTTTCTTT. The genes are TRBV7-8 and TRBJ1-1, with D unclear. Trimming removed 2 bases at V and 2 bases at J, with 9 bases between. The CDR3 is 14 amino acids. Germline CDR1 and CDR2: SGHVS and FQNEAQ.

This clone was observed a handful of times. J is TRBJ1-2 and V is TRBV4-1; 8 positions match TRBD1. The junction had 14 bases not matched to a gene; V was cut back by 8 bases and J by 6 bases. The CDR3 runs 15 residues. From germline, CDR1 is MGHRA and CDR2 YSYEKL. CDR3 region: CASSRGDRGEDGYTF. Here the CDR3 DNA reads TGCGCCAGCTCCCGGGGCGACAGGGGAGAGGATGGCTACACCTTC.